The T cell receptor (beta chain) described here comes from a study of control samples from healthy donors and cancer patients. This clone was detected only a few times. Sequenced by immunoSEQ multiplex PCR; TCRdb stores in-frame clones only, minus some. Seen here are 65,000 to 80,000 clones, roughly 89% observed once, and the top ten hold 1.9%. CDR1 ENHRY and CDR2 SYGVKD come from the germline V gene. V shed 8 bases and J shed 2 bases, with 15 bases lying between them. The length of the CDR3 is 14 residues. The genes are TRBV10-3 and TRBJ2-5; the D call may be TRBD1 or TRBD2 (5 bases each). Source material: PBMCs. The origin of this receptor is a woman aged 55-75 years with head and neck cancer. The CDR3 loop is CAIAATGQQETQYF. The CDR3 DNA follows: TGTGCCATCGCCGCCACGGGGCAGCAAGAGACCCAGTACTTC.